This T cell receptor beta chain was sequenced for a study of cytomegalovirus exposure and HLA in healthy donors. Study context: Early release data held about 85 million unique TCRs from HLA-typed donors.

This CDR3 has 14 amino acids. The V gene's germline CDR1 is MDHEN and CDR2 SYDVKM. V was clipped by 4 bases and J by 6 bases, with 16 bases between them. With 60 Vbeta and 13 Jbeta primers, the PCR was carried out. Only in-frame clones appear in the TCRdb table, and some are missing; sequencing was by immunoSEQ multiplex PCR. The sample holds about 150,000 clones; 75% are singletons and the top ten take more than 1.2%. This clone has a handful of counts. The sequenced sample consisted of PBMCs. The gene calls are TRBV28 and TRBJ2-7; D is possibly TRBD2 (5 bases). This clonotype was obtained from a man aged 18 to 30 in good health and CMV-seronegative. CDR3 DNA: TGTGCCAGCAGTTCGATTCGGACCGGGGTCGAGCAGTACTTC. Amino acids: CASSSIRTGVEQYF.